This T cell receptor beta chain stems from a study of blood T cell repertoires in COVID-19. Background on the study: The samples span acute and convalescent COVID-19 from the United States, Italy and Spain. In each case, the material was cDNA or gDNA derived from T cells, B-cell-depleted T cells, or PBMCs.

Germline CDR1 and CDR2: MDHEN and SYDVKM. V lost 2 bases and J lost 7, with 6 bases in between. This CDR3 is 12 amino acids long. This clone turned up a few times. Source study methods: Nucleated cell number was recorded as an estimate derived from reference gene primer amplification. Using immunoSEQ multiplex PCR, the repertoire was profiled, and TCRdb retains in-frame clones only, with some absent. V and J calls and clone size are given by that table; D and trimming were obtained from the DNA. Of fewer than 50,000 clones listed, roughly 77% are singletons. The sequenced sample was peripheral blood. The V and J genes are TRBV28 and TRBJ1-5; a possible D gene is TRBD1 (5 bases). This sequence originates from a man older than 75 with acute or convalescent COVID-19. The CDR3 DNA is TGTGCCAGCAGTTTACCAGGGCAGCCCCAGCATTTT. Amino acids: CASSLPGQPQHF.